This entry lists 9 T cell receptor beta chains sequenced from one sample in a study of cytomegalovirus exposure and HLA in healthy donors. PCR employed 60 Vbeta and 13 Jbeta primers. Measured with immunoSEQ multiplex PCR; TCRdb has only the in-frame clones, and not every one. The table lists some 160,000 clones, less than 90% of them singletons. Sequenced input: PBMCs. These receptors all come from a boy between 2 and 10 years old in good health and CMV-seronegative.

J is TRBJ1-5 and V is TRBV10-3; D not certain. With 0 bases removed from V and 7 bases from J, the gap between germline ends came to 10 bases. The germline V gene encodes CDR1 ENHRY and CDR2 SYGVKD. This CDR3 spans 14 amino acids. The CDR3, as DNA: TGTGCCATCAGTGAGTCAGATGAGTACCAGCCCCAGCATTTT. Translated, it gives CAISESDEYQPQHF.

The genes are TRBV5-4 and TRBJ2-3; 16 nucleotides agree with TRBD2. The CDR3 consists of 16 residues. The germline V gene encodes CDR1 SGHNT and CDR2 YYREEE (reference sequence). J was trimmed by 4 bases and V by 4 bases; bases with no gene match: 3. The CDR3 DNA is TGTGCCAGCAGCCTGGGACTAGCGGGGGGGGCAGATACGCAGTATTTT. Protein sequence: CASSLGLAGGADTQYF.

The rearrangement joins TRBV11-2 to TRBJ1-1; D gene uncertain. Germline loops: CDR1 SGHAT, CDR2 FQNNGV. This CDR3 has 18 amino acids. The V gene lost 5 bases and the J gene lost 4 bases, with 26 bases spanning the gap. DNA of the CDR3: TGTGCCAGCAGCAACGATGGGTGGGGAGGCGACCGTCGCACTGAAGCTTTCTTT. Translation: CASSNDGWGGDRRTEAFF. The entire variable domain, with the rest obtained from reference TRBV11-2 and TRBJ1-1, is as follows: EAGVAQSPRYKIIEKRQSVAFWCNPISGHATLYWYQQILGQGPKLLIQFQNNGVVDDSQLPKDRFSAERLKGVDSTLKIQPAKLEDSAVYLCASSNDGWGGDRRTEAFFGQGTRLTVV.

This chain joins TRBV5-4 and TRBJ2-3, with TRBD2 matching over 10 bases. There are 18 residues in the CDR3. Germline V gene lookup returns CDR1 SGHNT and CDR2 YYREEE (reference sequence). Unmatched junction bases numbered 8, after V lost 0 bases and J lost 1 base. CDR3 DNA: TGTGCCAGCAGCTTGGGGACTAGCGGAATTCGGGGCACAGATACGCAGTATTTT. It specifies CASSLGTSGIRGTDTQYF.

The chain combines TRBV7-8 with TRBJ2-1, with 9 bases fitting TRBD2. Germline-derived CDR1 and CDR2 are SGHVS and FQNEAQ. There are 16 residues in the CDR3. The V gene end was trimmed by 1 base and the J gene end by 13 bases; junction bases not matched to a gene: 14. CDR3 sequence (DNA): TGTGCCAGCAGCTTAGGGGTTAGGCGAGCGGGAGGCCCACAGTTCTTC. Protein product: CASSLGVRRAGGPQFF.

The chain couples TRBV5-4 to TRBJ2-5; TRBD1 matches 8 bases. This CDR3 has 15 residues. In germline, CDR1 is SGHNT, CDR2 YYREEE (reference sequence). The ends lost 0 bases at V and 5 bases at J; junction bases unmatched: 6. The CDR3 here is CASSLGTGQGETQYF. In DNA, the CDR3 is TGTGCCAGCAGCTTGGGGACAGGGCAAGGGGAGACCCAGTACTTC.

J is TRBJ2-5 and V is TRBV28; 9 bases are shared with TRBD1. The CDR3 sequence is 13 residues long. Germline V gene sequence: CDR1 MDHEN, CDR2 SYDVKM. The trim removed 8 bases at V and 0 bases at J, leaving 1 base unmatched. CDR3 sequence: CASGQGYQETQYF. For the CDR3, the DNA is TGTGCCAGCGGACAGGGGTACCAAGAGACCCAGTACTTC.

The chain recombines TRBV5-4 with TRBJ1-6; D is perhaps TRBD1 (5 bases). V lost 3 bases to trimming and J lost 7 bases, with 20 bases between them. CDR3 length: 17 amino acids. In germline, CDR1 is SGHNT, CDR2 YYREEE (reference sequence). The CDR3 is CASSSPKSGLGNSPLHF. As DNA, the CDR3 is TGTGCCAGCAGCTCACCAAAGTCGGGACTGGGCAATTCACCCCTCCACTTT.

The gene calls are TRBV9 and TRBJ1-4; 9 bases map to TRBD1. Germline V gene sequence: CDR1 SGDLS, CDR2 YYNGEE. V dropped 0 bases and J dropped 8; count of bases not matched to a gene: 8. The CDR3 contains 16 residues. The CDR3 DNA follows: TGTGCCAGCAGCGTAGGAATGGGACAGGGTAGCGAAAAACTGTTTTTT. Residues: CASSVGMGQGSEKLFF.